The 20 T cell receptor beta chains below all came from one sample that was sequenced in a study of blood T cell repertoires in COVID-19 (dated by TCRdb to between 2020 and 2021). The library was built by means of the immunoSEQ multiplex PCR assay. Drawn from immuneACCESS, this table holds only the in-frame rearrangements with V and J called that TCRdb kept. Clones are partly lost; checked studies trace under half to an unresolved V gene and leave the rest unexplained. For this sample there are 400,000 or so clones; 70% to 90% appear just once. The ten biggest clones cover less than 3.5% of the sample. The sample consisted of peripheral blood. The receptor set was obtained from a human donor in a cohort sampled during active COVID-19.

The chain uses TRBV19 and TRBJ2-7; 10 bases agree with TRBD2. Germline V lookup: CDR1 LNHDA, CDR2 SQIVND (reference sequence). Trimming took 9 bases from V and 1 from J; bases not matched to a gene: 15. The CDR3 runs 17 residues. The CDR3 region is CASPVLYGLAVSYEQYF. CDR3 in DNA: TGTGCCAGCCCAGTACTCTACGGACTAGCGGTGTCCTACGAGCAGTACTTC.

The gene calls are TRBV6-1 and TRBJ2-7, with D possibly matching TRBD2 (5 bases). CDR3 length equals 15 residues. Deletions cut 2 bases from V and 0 bases from J, with 11 bases between. Germline V CDR1 and CDR2: MNHNS, SASEGT. CDR3 sequence (DNA): TGTGCCAGCAGTGAAAGACTAACCCGCTCCTACGAGCAGTACTTC. This translates into CASSERLTRSYEQYF.

V is TRBV5-6 and J is TRBJ2-1, with TRBD2 as a possible D gene (5 bases). Trimming removed 4 bases at V and 7 bases at J, with 18 bases between. Looked up from germline, CDR1 is SGHDT and CDR2 is YYEEEE. The CDR3 spans 15 residues. CDR3 coding DNA: TGTGCCAGCAGCCGGATTCGAGGGCCGGGAAATGAGCAGTTCTTC. Translating it yields CASSRIRGPGNEQFF.

This chain links TRBV6-5 with TRBJ1-6, with 7 nucleotides matching TRBD1. The germline gives CDR1 MNHEY, CDR2 SVGAGI. The V gene end was trimmed by 0 bases and the J gene end by 6 bases; junction bases not matched to a gene: 2. The CDR3 sequence is 15 residues long. CDR3 in amino acids: CASSYSYRGNSPLHF. Written as DNA, the CDR3 is TGTGCCAGCAGTTACTCGTACAGGGGTAATTCACCCCTCCACTTT.

The V and J genes are TRBV5-1 and TRBJ2-7, with TRBD1 as a possible D gene (6 bases). CDR3 size: 13 residues. Germline V lookup: CDR1 SGHRS, CDR2 YFSETQ. Between the trimmed V and J ends, which lost 2 bases and 5 bases, there was a span of 11 bases. CDR3 bases: TGCGCCAGCAGCTTACAGGGATGGAACGAGCAGTACTTC. The encoded protein is CASSLQGWNEQYF.

This clone has just a few counts. The rearrangement links TRBV18 to TRBJ2-7, with 8 bases fitting TRBD1. CDR3 length: 14 amino acids. Germline V gene sequence: CDR1 KGHSH, CDR2 LQKENI. V shed 6 bases and J 4 bases; nucleotides not matched to a gene: 8. As DNA, the CDR3 is TGTGCCAGCTCCCATGACAGGGGAAGTTACGAGCAGTACTTC. Translation: CASSHDRGSYEQYF. Together with reference TRBV18 and TRBJ2-7, the CDR3 gives the full variable domain: NAGVMQNPRHLVRRRGQEARLRCSPMKGHSHVYWYRQLPEEGLKFMVYLQKENIIDESGMPKERFSAEFPKEGPSILRIQQVVRGDSAAYFCASSHDRGSYEQYFGPGTRLTVT.

The chain combines TRBV6-1 with TRBJ1-1, with TRBD1 identical over 7 bases. Germline assignment: CDR1 MNHNS and CDR2 SASEGT. Unmatched junction bases numbered 6, after V lost 3 bases and J lost 5 bases. The CDR3 totals 14 residues. CDR3 nucleotide sequence: TGTGCCAGCAGTGATTCAGGGGGTGAGACTGAAGCTTTCTTT. It encodes CASSDSGGETEAFF.

This sequence joins TRBV27 and TRBJ2-6, with 7 bases that match TRBD1. Unmatched junction bases numbered 6, after V lost 1 base and J lost 0 bases. CDR1 is MNHEY, CDR2 SMNVEV, per germline (reference sequence). The CDR3 spans 18 residues. DNA for the CDR3: TGTGCCAGCAGTTTATTCGGGGACAGCCACTCTGGGGCCAACGTCCTGACTTTC. It yields the protein CASSLFGDSHSGANVLTF.

DNA for the CDR3: TGTGCCATCAGACCTAGTCGGGGGGACACTGAAGCTTTCTTT. Translating gives CAIRPSRGDTEAFF. The chain employs TRBV10-3 and TRBJ1-1; possible D gene TRBD1, 5 bases. Trimming shortened V by 6 bases and J by 3 bases, and 14 bases separated the two germline ends. The CDR3 consists of 14 residues. Germline assignment: CDR1 ENHRY and CDR2 SYGVKD.

The chain has TRBV9 and TRBJ2-3; D perhaps matches TRBD2 (5 bases). The V gene lost 3 bases and the J gene lost 0 bases, with 11 bases spanning the gap. The CDR3 is 15 amino acids. Germline-derived CDR1 and CDR2 are SGDLS and YYNGEE. The CDR3 is CASSASSGSTDTQYF. CDR3 DNA: TGTGCCAGCAGCGCTAGCAGCGGTAGCACAGATACGCAGTATTTT.

V usage is TRBV5-1 and J usage is TRBJ2-5; D gene uncertain. Per germline, CDR1 SGHRS and CDR2 YFSETQ. The CDR3 is 14 residues long. V was trimmed by 0 bases and J by 3 bases, leaving 9 bases between them. The CDR3 reads CASSLAIREETQYF. DNA of the CDR3: TGCGCCAGCAGCTTGGCCATCCGAGAAGAGACCCAGTACTTC.

The chain combines TRBV4-1 with TRBJ2-2; 9 nucleotides align to TRBD1. V lost 2 bases, J lost 0 bases, and 10 bases stayed unmatched. Per germline, CDR1 MGHRA and CDR2 YSYEKL. This CDR3 spans 19 amino acids. Here the CDR3 reads CASSQPTGGTQTNTGELFF. The DNA of the CDR3 is TGCGCCAGCAGCCAACCGACAGGGGGAACCCAAACGAACACCGGGGAGCTGTTTTTT.

The chain uses TRBV9 and TRBJ1-1, with D hard to call. Germline V gene data show CDR1 as SGDLS and CDR2 as YYNGEE. V was clipped by 2 bases and J by 7 bases, with 15 bases between them. The CDR3 consists of 14 residues. In nucleotides, the CDR3 is TGTGCCAGCAGCGTGAGCCTCGGTTCAATTGAAGCTTTCTTT. Its translation is CASSVSLGSIEAFF.

J is TRBJ1-1 and V is TRBV5-1, with a tentative D call TRBD1 (6 bases). This CDR3 has 18 amino acids. Trimming left V 3 bases short and J 1 base short, with 22 bases between. Germline loops: CDR1 SGHRS, CDR2 YFSETQ. The CDR3 DNA sequence: TGCGCCAGCAGCTATCGAGCAGGCGGGGGCAGGCGGAACACTGAAGCTTTCTTT. Translating gives CASSYRAGGGRRNTEAFF.

The gene calls are TRBV19 and TRBJ2-1; 10 bases align to TRBD1. Trimming cost V 3 bases and J 5 bases; bases outside gene matches: 7. The CDR3 covers 16 residues. Germline CDR1 is LNHDA and CDR2 is SQIVND (reference sequence). CDR3 bases: TGTGCCAGTAGTATTCGAGACAGGGGGCTCAACAATGAGCAGTTCTTC. Translating it yields CASSIRDRGLNNEQFF.

The chain is built from TRBV28 and TRBJ1-1; D is unresolved. Trimming took 6 bases from V and 6 from J, leaving 11 bases between them. This CDR3 comprises 12 residues. Germline V lookup: CDR1 MDHEN, CDR2 SYDVKM. CDR3 amino acids: CASRPPQSEAFF. The DNA for the CDR3 is TGTGCCAGCAGGCCTCCACAGTCTGAAGCTTTCTTT.

The genes are TRBV7-3 and TRBJ2-5; tentative D call: TRBD2 (6 bases). This CDR3 is built from 15 residues. Trimming pared 2 bases from V and 4 bases from J, leaving 14 bases between. Germline values: CDR1 SGHTA, CDR2 FQGTGA. CDR3 protein: CASSLGVVAVETQYF. The CDR3 nucleotides read TGTGCCAGCAGCTTAGGGGTAGTAGCGGTAGAGACCCAGTACTTC.

This rearrangement joins TRBV5-5 to TRBJ1-6, with 8 bases identical to TRBD1. Germline assignment: CDR1 SGHKS and CDR2 YYEKEE (reference sequence). J gave up 5 bases and V 4 bases, and 5 bases lay outside the gene matches. This CDR3 contains 15 residues. The CDR3 DNA sequence: TGTGCCAGCAGCCAGGGACAGGTCCATAATTCACCCCTCCACTTT. Its protein is CASSQGQVHNSPLHF.

V and J are TRBV30 and TRBJ1-2, with D tentatively TRBD1 (6 bases). The CDR3 is 11 amino acids. V was cut by 4 bases and J by 9 bases, with 12 bases left in between. From germline, CDR1 is GTSNPN and CDR2 SVGIG (reference sequence). This chain's CDR3 is CAWTEGGSYTF. CDR3 coding DNA: TGTGCCTGGACCGAGGGGGGGAGCTACACCTTC.

CDR3 nucleotides: TGTGCCATTGGGGCGGGACCTAGCACAGATACGCAGTATTTT. This translates into CAIGAGPSTDTQYF. The chain employs TRBV10-3 and TRBJ2-3, with D perhaps TRBD2 (6 bases). The germline gives CDR1 ENHRY, CDR2 SYGVKD. Trimming cost V 9 bases and J 0 bases, with 13 bases left between them. This CDR3 region has 14 residues.